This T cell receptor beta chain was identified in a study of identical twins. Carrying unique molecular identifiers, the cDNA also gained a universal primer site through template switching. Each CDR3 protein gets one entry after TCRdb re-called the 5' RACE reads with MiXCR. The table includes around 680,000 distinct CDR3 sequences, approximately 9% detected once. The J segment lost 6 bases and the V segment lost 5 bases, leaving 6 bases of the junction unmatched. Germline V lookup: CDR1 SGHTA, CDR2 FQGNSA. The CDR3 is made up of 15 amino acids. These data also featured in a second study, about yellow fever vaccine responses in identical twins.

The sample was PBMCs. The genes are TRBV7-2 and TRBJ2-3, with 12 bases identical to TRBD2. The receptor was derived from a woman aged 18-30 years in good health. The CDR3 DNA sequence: TGTGCCAGCAGCCCACGGACTAGCGGGATGGATACGCAGTATTTT. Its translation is CASSPRTSGMDTQYF. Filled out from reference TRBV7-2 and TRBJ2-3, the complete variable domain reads GAGVSQSPSNKVTEKGKDVELRCDPISGHTALYWYRQSLGQGLEFLIYFQGNSAPDKSGLPSDRFSAERTGGSVSTLTIQRTQQEDSAVYLCASSPRTSGMDTQYFGPGTRLTVL.